This T cell receptor (beta chain) derives from a study of Ad26.COV2.S vaccination and SARS-CoV-2 variants. General study points: It was vaccine recipients, not placebo recipients, who had the higher spike-specific TCR breadth.

A remark on this clone: Its antigen is still unknown.

The repertoire was sequenced with immunoSEQ multiplex PCR; TCRdb's copy has only in-frame clones and lacks some. This sample yields a few hundred thousand clones, of which about 92% are seen a single time; around 4.5% belongs to the top ten. Treatment indicated: some 20 received Ad26.COV2.S at low or high dose, single or two shots; roughly five received placebo; per-sample allocation not given. The study sampled participants on day 63 after the first vaccine or placebo injection. The sample was peripheral blood, taken in a trial of Ad26.COV2.S vaccine versus placebo. This receptor was identified in a person aged 18-65 years who received the Ad26.COV2.S COVID-19 vaccine or a placebo.

DNA for the CDR3: TGTGCCAGCAGTTTATGGGGCCCCCAGGAGACCCAGTACTTC. It translates to CASSLWGPQETQYF. The rearrangement links TRBV27 to TRBJ2-5; D might be TRBD1 (5 bases). V lost 1 base, J lost 5 bases, and 11 bases lay in between. The CDR3 totals 14 residues. Germline V gene sequence: CDR1 MNHEY, CDR2 SMNVEV (reference sequence).